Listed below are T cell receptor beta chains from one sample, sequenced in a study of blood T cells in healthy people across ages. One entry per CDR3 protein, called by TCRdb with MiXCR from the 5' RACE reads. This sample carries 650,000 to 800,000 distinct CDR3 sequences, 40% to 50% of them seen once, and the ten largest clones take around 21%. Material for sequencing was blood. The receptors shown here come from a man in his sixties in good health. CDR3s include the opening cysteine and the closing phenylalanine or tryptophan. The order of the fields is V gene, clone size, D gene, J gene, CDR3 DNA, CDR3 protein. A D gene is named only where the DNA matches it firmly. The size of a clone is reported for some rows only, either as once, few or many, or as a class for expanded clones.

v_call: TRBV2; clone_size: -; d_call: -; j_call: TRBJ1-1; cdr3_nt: TGTGCCAGCAGTGAGACGGGTTGGGGTGAAGCTTTCTTT; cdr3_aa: CASSETGWGEAFF
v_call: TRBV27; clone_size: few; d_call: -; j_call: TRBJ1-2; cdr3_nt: TGTGCCAGCAGTACAGTGGGGGCTGTGGGCTATGGCTACACCTTC; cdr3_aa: CASSTVGAVGYGYTF
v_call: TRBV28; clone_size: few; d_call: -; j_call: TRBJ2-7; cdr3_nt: TGTGCCAGCAGTTTAATCCCCACATCCTACGAGCAGTACTTC; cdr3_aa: CASSLIPTSYEQYF
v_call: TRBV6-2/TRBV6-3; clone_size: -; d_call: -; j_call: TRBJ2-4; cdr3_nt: TGTGCCAGCAGTTACGGTGGGGCCGTCAAAAACATTCAGTACTTC; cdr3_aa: CASSYGGAVKNIQYF
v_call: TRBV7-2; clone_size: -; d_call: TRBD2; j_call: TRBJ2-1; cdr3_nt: TGTGCCAGCAGCCAGACTAGCGGGGGGGCCTGTGAGCAGTTCTTC; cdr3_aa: CASSQTSGGACEQFF
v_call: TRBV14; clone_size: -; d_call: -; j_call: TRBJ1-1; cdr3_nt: TGTGCCAGCAGCCATTCCCTACGAGTGACTGAAGCTTTCTTT; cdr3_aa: CASSHSLRVTEAFF
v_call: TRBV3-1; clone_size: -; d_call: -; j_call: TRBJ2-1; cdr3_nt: TGTGCCAGCAGCCAAAGCACTTACAATGAGCAGTTCTTC; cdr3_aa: CASSQSTYNEQFF
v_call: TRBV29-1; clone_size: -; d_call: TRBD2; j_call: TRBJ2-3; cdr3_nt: TGCAGCGTTGAGCTTACCCAACTAGCGGGGGTAGCAGATACGCAGTATTTT; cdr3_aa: CSVELTQLAGVADTQYF
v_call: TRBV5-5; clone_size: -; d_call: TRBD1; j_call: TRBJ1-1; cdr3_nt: TGTGCCAGCAGCTCAGTCCCGGGACAGGGGGCGCCCGCAAATTTCTTT; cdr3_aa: CASSSVPGQGAPANFF
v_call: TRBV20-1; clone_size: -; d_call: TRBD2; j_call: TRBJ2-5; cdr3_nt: TGCAGTGCTCAGACCGGGTTAGCGGGGGGTCTAGAGACCCAGTACTTC; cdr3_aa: CSAQTGLAGGLETQYF
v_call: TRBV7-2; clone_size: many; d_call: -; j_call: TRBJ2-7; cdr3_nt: TGTGCCAGCAGCTTAGTTTCCGAGCAGTACTTC; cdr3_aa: CASSLVSEQYF
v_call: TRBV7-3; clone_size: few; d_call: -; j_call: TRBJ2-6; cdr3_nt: TGTGCCAGCAGCTTAAAAGGAGGGACTGGGGCCAACGTCCTGACTTTC; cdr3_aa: CASSLKGGTGANVLTF
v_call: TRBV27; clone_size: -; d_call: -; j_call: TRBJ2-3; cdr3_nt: TGTGCCAGCAGTTTAAGTGCGGGGCGCACAGATACGCAGTATTTT; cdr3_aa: CASSLSAGRTDTQYF
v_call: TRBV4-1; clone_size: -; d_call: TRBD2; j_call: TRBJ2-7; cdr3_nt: TGCGCCAGCAGCCAAGGGCAGCGGGATTTAGGCGAGCAGTACTTC; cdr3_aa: CASSQGQRDLGEQYF